The rows below give T cell receptor beta chains drawn from one sample of a study of blood T cell repertoires in COVID-19. Only in-frame clones appear in the TCRdb table, and some are missing; sequencing was by immunoSEQ multiplex PCR. The sample consists of hundreds of thousands of clones, roughly 90% of them appearing once. The sequenced sample consisted of PBMCs or T cells enriched from blood (not recorded which). Source of these receptors: a man aged 55 to 69 who had recovered from COVID-19. CDR3s include the opening cysteine and the closing phenylalanine or tryptophan. A D gene is named only where the DNA matches it firmly. Some rows mark clone size as missing; the rest say once, few, many or name a class of expanded clone.

d_gene: .; j_gene: TRBJ2-7; v_gene: TRBV27; abundance: .; len: 13; CDR3aa: CASSFGRSYEQYF; CDR3nt: TGTGCCAGCAGTTTCGGCAGGTCCTACGAGCAGTACTTC
d_gene: .; j_gene: TRBJ2-1; v_gene: TRBV12-3/TRBV12-4; abundance: once; len: 13; CDR3aa: CAAAGSSYNEQFF; CDR3nt: TGTGCCGCAGCCGGGAGCTCCTACAATGAGCAGTTCTTC
d_gene: TRBD1; j_gene: TRBJ2-7; v_gene: TRBV2; abundance: .; len: 15; CDR3aa: CASRHRDSGTYEQYF; CDR3nt: TGTGCCAGCAGGCACCGGGACAGTGGAACCTACGAGCAGTACTTC
d_gene: .; j_gene: TRBJ2-6; v_gene: TRBV19; abundance: .; len: 18; CDR3aa: CASSRGALTTSGANVLTF; CDR3nt: TGTGCCAGTAGCAGGGGGGCTCTAACTACCTCTGGGGCCAACGTCCTGACTTTC
d_gene: TRBD1; j_gene: TRBJ1-6; v_gene: TRBV2; abundance: .; len: 15; CDR3aa: CASSPRTGKNSPLHF; CDR3nt: TGTGCCAGCAGCCCCAGGACAGGAAAGAATTCACCCCTCCACTTT
d_gene: .; j_gene: TRBJ2-7; v_gene: TRBV14; abundance: .; len: 13; CDR3aa: CASSRTLSGEQYF; CDR3nt: TGTGCCAGCAGCCGGACTCTGTCTGGGGAGCAGTACTTC
d_gene: .; j_gene: TRBJ1-1; v_gene: TRBV3-1/TRBV3-2; abundance: .; len: 14; CDR3aa: CASSHSGRGAEAFF; CDR3nt: TGTGCCAGCAGCCACTCAGGACGCGGGGCTGAAGCTTTCTTT
d_gene: .; j_gene: TRBJ1-3; v_gene: TRBV27; abundance: .; len: 13; CDR3aa: CASSLEGTAPLHF; CDR3nt: TGTGCCAGCAGTTTAGAGGGTACAGCCCCGTTACATTTT
d_gene: TRBD1; j_gene: TRBJ1-2; v_gene: TRBV7-2; abundance: .; len: 16; CDR3aa: CASSLGDKTGAAGYTF; CDR3nt: TGTGCCAGCAGCTTAGGAGACAAAACAGGGGCCGCTGGCTACACCTTC
d_gene: .; j_gene: TRBJ1-2; v_gene: TRBV2; abundance: .; len: 13; CDR3aa: CASRLGPNYGYTF; CDR3nt: TGTGCCAGCAGACTAGGACCGAACTATGGCTACACCTTC
d_gene: .; j_gene: TRBJ1-1; v_gene: TRBV5-8; abundance: .; len: 14; CDR3aa: CASSLPVSARGAFF; CDR3nt: TGTGCCAGCAGCTTGCCCGTTTCCGCTCGAGGAGCTTTCTTT
d_gene: .; j_gene: TRBJ2-4; v_gene: TRBV5-1; abundance: .; len: 16; CDR3aa: CASSYSGGGAKNIQYF; CDR3nt: TGCGCCAGCAGCTATAGCGGAGGAGGAGCCAAAAACATTCAGTACTTC
d_gene: .; j_gene: TRBJ1-1; v_gene: TRBV11-2; abundance: .; len: 15; CDR3aa: CASSLRSGGDPEAFF; CDR3nt: TGTGCCAGCAGCTTAAGGAGCGGGGGGGACCCTGAAGCTTTCTTT
d_gene: TRBD2; j_gene: TRBJ2-1; v_gene: TRBV5-4; abundance: .; len: 15; CDR3aa: CASSLGGLADNEQFF; CDR3nt: TGTGCCAGCAGCTTGGGGGGACTAGCGGACAATGAGCAGTTCTTC
d_gene: .; j_gene: TRBJ1-4; v_gene: TRBV5-1; abundance: once; len: 15; CDR3aa: CASSTWGATNEKLFF; CDR3nt: TGCGCCAGCAGCACATGGGGAGCAACTAATGAAAAACTGTTTTTT
d_gene: TRBD1; j_gene: TRBJ1-1; v_gene: TRBV6-5; abundance: .; len: 15; CDR3aa: CASNTQGQMNTEAFF; CDR3nt: TGTGCCAGCAATACACAGGGACAGATGAACACTGAAGCTTTCTTT
d_gene: TRBD1; j_gene: TRBJ1-4; v_gene: TRBV3-1/TRBV3-2; abundance: .; len: 13; CDR3aa: CASTRDRGEKLFF; CDR3nt: TGTGCCAGCACCCGGGACAGGGGCGAAAAACTGTTTTTT
d_gene: .; j_gene: TRBJ2-1; v_gene: TRBV7-9; abundance: .; len: 15; CDR3aa: CASSQPGQLYNEQFF; CDR3nt: TGTGCCAGCAGCCAGCCTGGACAGCTATACAATGAGCAGTTCTTC
d_gene: .; j_gene: TRBJ2-2; v_gene: TRBV7-6; abundance: .; len: 16; CDR3aa: CASSGRLWGDTGELFF; CDR3nt: TGTGCCAGCAGCGGGCGATTGTGGGGGGACACCGGGGAGCTGTTTTTT
d_gene: .; j_gene: TRBJ2-6; v_gene: TRBV6-5; abundance: .; len: 15; CDR3aa: CASSPERTGANVLTF; CDR3nt: TGTGCCAGCAGTCCTGAGAGAACTGGGGCCAACGTCCTGACTTTC
d_gene: TRBD2; j_gene: TRBJ2-1; v_gene: TRBV5-1; abundance: .; len: 16; CDR3aa: CASSLDFSGRANEQFF; CDR3nt: TGCGCCAGCAGCTTGGATTTTAGCGGGAGGGCCAATGAGCAGTTCTTC
d_gene: .; j_gene: TRBJ2-2; v_gene: TRBV6-6; abundance: .; len: 16; CDR3aa: CASSYASLGGTGELFF; CDR3nt: TGTGCCAGCAGTTACGCTAGCCTCGGCGGCACCGGGGAGCTGTTTTTT
d_gene: .; j_gene: TRBJ2-7; v_gene: TRBV5-1; abundance: .; len: 14; CDR3aa: CASSQGLATYEQYF; CDR3nt: TGCGCCAGCAGCCAGGGACTCGCTACCTACGAGCAGTACTTC
d_gene: .; j_gene: TRBJ1-5; v_gene: TRBV5-6; abundance: .; len: 14; CDR3aa: CASSLYHGNQPQHF; CDR3nt: TGTGCCAGCAGCTTGTATCACGGGAATCAGCCCCAGCATTTT
d_gene: .; j_gene: TRBJ1-2; v_gene: TRBV7-2; abundance: .; len: 14; CDR3aa: CASSSEQGLYGYTF; CDR3nt: TGTGCCAGCAGCTCGGAACAGGGCCTCTATGGCTACACCTTC
d_gene: .; j_gene: TRBJ1-5; v_gene: TRBV5-6; abundance: .; len: 16; CDR3aa: CASSLNRLDGNQPQHF; CDR3nt: TGTGCCAGCAGCTTGAACAGGTTGGATGGCAATCAGCCCCAGCATTTT
d_gene: .; j_gene: TRBJ1-5; v_gene: TRBV29-1; abundance: .; len: 12; CDR3aa: CSVGGAGQPQHF; CDR3nt: TGCAGCGTCGGGGGAGCGGGTCAGCCCCAGCATTTT
d_gene: TRBD1; j_gene: TRBJ1-1; v_gene: TRBV9; abundance: .; len: 16; CDR3aa: CASSVGPGGGNTEAFF; CDR3nt: TGTGCCAGCAGCGTTGGACCCGGAGGGGGCAACACTGAAGCTTTCTTT
d_gene: TRBD1; j_gene: TRBJ1-2; v_gene: TRBV28; abundance: once; len: 14; CDR3aa: CASSRGTDPYGYTF; CDR3nt: TGTGCCAGCAGCCGAGGGACAGATCCCTATGGCTACACCTTC
d_gene: .; j_gene: TRBJ1-5; v_gene: TRBV6-1; abundance: .; len: 15; CDR3aa: CASSEVFRELVPQHF; CDR3nt: TGTGCCAGCAGTGAAGTCTTTAGGGAGCTAGTGCCCCAGCATTTT
d_gene: TRBD2; j_gene: TRBJ2-1; v_gene: TRBV7-7; abundance: .; len: 17; CDR3aa: CASSLYWLAGGPDEQFF; CDR3nt: TGTGCTAGCAGCTTATATTGGCTAGCGGGGGGGCCCGATGAGCAGTTCTTC
d_gene: TRBD1; j_gene: TRBJ2-7; v_gene: TRBV10-2; abundance: .; len: 14; CDR3aa: CASCYPGQGVEQYF; CDR3nt: TGCGCCAGCTGCTACCCGGGACAGGGTGTGGAGCAGTACTTC